The clone carrying this T cell receptor beta chain was observed at least ten times. TCRdb re-called the 5' RACE reads with MiXCR, one entry per CDR3 protein. The sample records 90,000 to 120,000 distinct CDR3 sequences, roughly 14% being singletons. These data originate in a study of T-cell memory formation after mild COVID-19. Between the trimmed V and J ends, which lost 4 bases and 5 bases, there was a span of 12 bases. The CDR3 loop spans 13 amino acids. Per germline, CDR1 SGHKS and CDR2 YYEKEE (reference sequence). This clonotype originated in a man aged 18-30 years who had mild COVID-19 (a few samples of this study predate the infection). Cell type and time point are not known. Sequences were obtained from PBMCs or a T cell subset sorted from them (not recorded which). The chain uses TRBV5-5 and TRBJ1-1; possibly TRBD1 for D (5 bases). In nucleotides, the CDR3 is TGTGCCAGCAGCCTGGGGGGGGATACTGAAGCTTTCTTT. Amino acid sequence: CASSLGGDTEAFF. The whole variable domain, filled in from reference TRBV5-5 and TRBJ1-1, reads DAGVTQSPTHLIKTRGQQVTLRCSPISGHKSVSWYQQVLGQGPQFIFQYYEKEERGRGNFPDRFSARQFPNYSSELNVNALLLGDSALYLCASSLGGDTEAFFGQGTRLTVV.